This is a list of T cell receptor beta chains from one sample in a study of response to subunit inactivated influenza vaccine. One entry per CDR3 protein results from TCRdb running MiXCR on the RT-PCR reads. The data hold around 520,000 distinct CDR3 sequences, with less than 30% observed a single time. Sequencing used CD4+ T cells sorted from PBMCs, obtained 4 to 6 days after vaccination. The receptors shown here come from a man aged 50-60 years who received an inactivated influenza vaccine. CDR3s leave out the opening cysteine and the closing phenylalanine or tryptophan. D genes are given only for firm matches.

NA | TRBV7-9 | ASYGTISYEQY
NA | TRBV5-1 | ASSLGPRSTDTQY
TRBD1 | TRBV11-2 | ASSLDRGTTEAF
NA | TRBV20-1 | SAPGPGRLNTEAF
TRBD1 | TRBV9 | ASSVEGQGAYEQY
TRBD1 | TRBV7-8 | ASSEMAQGSYEQY
NA | TRBV7-8 | ASSLALHQPQH
TRBD1 | TRBV6-4 | ASRDRGQFTGELF
TRBD1 | TRBV4-1 | ASSQGGQGLFQTQY
NA | TRBV11-1 | ASSSPKAYVSSYNEQF
NA | TRBV7-2 | ASSLGGRGINSPLH
TRBD2 | TRBV19 | ASSKLAVNTGELF
TRBD2 | TRBV4-2 | ASSQFETSGGDNEQF
TRBD1 | TRBV7-8 | ASSPRTGGMYEQY
NA | TRBV29-1 | SVGGSDGYT
TRBD1 | TRBV5-1 | ASSTGTGPYEQY
NA | TRBV6-2/TRBV6-3 | ASRLFGQKGTQY
TRBD2 | TRBV20-1 | SARVPGRVGYNEQF
TRBD1 | TRBV11-2 | ASSPMTGRTETQY
NA | TRBV2 | ASRGRLFSTDTQY
NA | TRBV5-5 | ASSLGPAGSVDEQF
TRBD1 | TRBV20-1 | SAEGTGRPDTQY
NA | TRBV12-3/TRBV12-4 | ASSLVSGAGNTIY
TRBD1 | TRBV6-2/TRBV6-3 | ASKGATGQTYEQY
TRBD1 | TRBV5-1 | ASRHIGTEDTEAF
TRBD2 | TRBV5-6 | ASQRPGRASFSEQF
TRBD1 | TRBV6-2/TRBV6-3 | ASSYGTGKNEQF
TRBD2 | TRBV3-1 | ASSPKLQTSGSYEQY
NA | TRBV6-1 | ASSGGIFTDTQY
NA | TRBV12-3/TRBV12-4 | ASSPRHTQETQY
NA | TRBV5-1 | ASSLALNRLNNSPLH
TRBD1 | TRBV12-3/TRBV12-4 | ASSLETGTQISPLH
NA | TRBV6-5 | ASSYINGAGTY
NA | TRBV12-3/TRBV12-4 | ASSETRLTSPLH
NA | TRBV12-3/TRBV12-4 | ASSYVKWRSGANVLT
NA | TRBV12-5 | ASGPGHPNTEAF
NA | TRBV10-3 | AISETVSLDTQY
NA | TRBV6-5 | ASSYDSSEKLF